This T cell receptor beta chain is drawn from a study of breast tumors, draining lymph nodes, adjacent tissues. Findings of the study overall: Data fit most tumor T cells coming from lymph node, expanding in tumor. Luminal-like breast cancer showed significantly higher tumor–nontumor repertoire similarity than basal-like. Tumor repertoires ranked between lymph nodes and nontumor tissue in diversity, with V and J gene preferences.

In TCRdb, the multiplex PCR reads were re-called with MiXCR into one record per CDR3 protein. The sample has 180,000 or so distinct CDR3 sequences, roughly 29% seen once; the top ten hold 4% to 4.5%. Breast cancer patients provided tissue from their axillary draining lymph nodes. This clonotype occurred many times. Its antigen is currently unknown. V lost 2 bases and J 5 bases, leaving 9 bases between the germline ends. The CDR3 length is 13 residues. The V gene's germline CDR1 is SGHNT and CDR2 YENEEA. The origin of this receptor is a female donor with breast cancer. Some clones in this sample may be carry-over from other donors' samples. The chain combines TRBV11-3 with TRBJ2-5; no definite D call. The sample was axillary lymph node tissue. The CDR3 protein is CASSLNSRETQYF. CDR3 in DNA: TGTGCCAGCAGCTTAAACTCGAGGGAGACCCAGTACTTC.